This T cell receptor beta chain appears in the sequencing data of a study of cytomegalovirus exposure and HLA in healthy donors. Study details: Around 79 million unique TCRs, all from HLA-typed donors, were included in an early release of the data.

Of note for this clone: Its antigen is undetermined.

General study findings and limits: The authors later found TCR association rates varying by HLA locus, with DRB1 most and HLA-C fewest. The authors later linked a missense DCLRE1C variant to TCR beta V- and J-gene trimming. It was reportedly the case that the classifier diagnosed cytomegalovirus status with high specificity and sensitivity.

The CDR3 has 16 amino acids. Germline CDR1 is SGHTA and CDR2 is FQGNSA. V dropped 1 base and J dropped 3 bases, with 16 bases sitting between them. The PCR ran on 60 Vbeta and 13 Jbeta primers. Produced via immunoSEQ multiplex PCR; TCRdb's table is partial and in-frame only. The clone table shows 110,000 to 150,000 clones, with the ten largest holding approximately 1%. The rearrangement uses TRBV7-2 and TRBJ2-7; D possibly corresponds to TRBD1 (6 bases). Sequencing was performed on PBMCs. This TCR came from a male donor in good health and CMV-seronegative. CDR3: CASSLVWTALYYEQYF. In DNA, the CDR3 is TGTGCCAGCAGCTTAGTCTGGACAGCCTTGTACTACGAGCAGTACTTC.